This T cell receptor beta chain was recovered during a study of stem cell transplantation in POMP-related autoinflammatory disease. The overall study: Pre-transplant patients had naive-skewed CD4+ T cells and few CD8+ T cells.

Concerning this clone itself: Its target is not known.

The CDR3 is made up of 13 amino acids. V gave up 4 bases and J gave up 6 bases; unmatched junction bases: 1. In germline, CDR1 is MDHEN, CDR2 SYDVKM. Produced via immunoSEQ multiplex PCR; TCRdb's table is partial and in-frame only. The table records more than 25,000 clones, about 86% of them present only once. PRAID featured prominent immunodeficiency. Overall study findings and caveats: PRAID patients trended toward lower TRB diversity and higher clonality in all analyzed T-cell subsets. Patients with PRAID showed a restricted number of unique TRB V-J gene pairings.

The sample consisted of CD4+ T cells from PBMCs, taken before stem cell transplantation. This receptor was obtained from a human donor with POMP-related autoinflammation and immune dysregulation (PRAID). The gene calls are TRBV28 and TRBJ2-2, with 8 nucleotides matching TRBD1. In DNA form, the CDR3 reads TGTGCCAGCAGTTCGACAGGGGCCGGGGAGCTGTTTTTT. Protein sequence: CASSSTGAGELFF. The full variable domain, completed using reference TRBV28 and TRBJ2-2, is DVKVTQSSRYLVKRTGEKVFLECVQDMDHENMFWYRQDPGLGLRLIYFSYDVKMKEKGDIPEGYSVSREKKERFSLILESASTNQTSMYLCASSSTGAGELFFGEGSRLTVL.